The 25 T cell receptor beta chains below come from one sample, sequenced in a study of blood T cell repertoires in COVID-19. This table comes from immunoSEQ multiplex PCR, and its TCRdb copy is limited to in-frame clones, with some not included. Here the sample spans approximately 270,000 clones, 80% to 90% being singletons. The sample was PBMCs or T cells enriched from blood (not recorded which). These receptors were obtained from a woman in her twenties or thirties who had recovered from COVID-19.

This chain joins TRBV7-9 and TRBJ1-2, with a possible D match to TRBD1 (5 bases). V dropped 4 bases and J dropped 2 bases, with 23 bases sitting between them. This CDR3 comprises 18 residues. Germline loops: CDR1 SEHNR, CDR2 FQNEAQ (reference sequence). CDR3 amino acids: CASSSSPGGTPDNYGYTF. CDR3 nucleotide sequence: TGTGCCAGCAGCTCTTCCCCGGGGGGGACCCCCGACAACTATGGCTACACCTTC. Full variable domain (missing parts from reference TRBV7-9 and TRBJ1-2): DTGVSQNPRHKITKRGQNVTFRCDPISEHNRLYWYRQTLGQGPEFLTYFQNEAQLEKSRLLSDRFSAERPKGSFSTLEIQRTEQGDSAMYLCASSSSPGGTPDNYGYTFGSGTRLTVV.

The CDR3 region is CASSQLRDRIYEQYF. Here the CDR3 DNA reads TGTGCCAGCAGCCAACTCCGGGACAGGATCTACGAGCAGTACTTC. V is TRBV4-2 and J is TRBJ2-7; 8 bases are shared with TRBD1. CDR1 and CDR2 (germline): LGHNA, YNFKEQ. CDR3 length equals 15 residues. V gave up 2 bases and J gave up 3 bases; unmatched junction bases: 6.

The chain combines TRBV7-2 with TRBJ1-1, with 8 bases identical to TRBD1. The CDR3 runs 19 residues. The V gene's germline CDR1 is SGHTA and CDR2 FQGNSA. With 1 base clipped from V and 4 bases from J, the junction kept 17 bases outside the gene matches. CDR3 loop: CASSLVPNTGGPWGTEAFF. For the CDR3, the DNA is TGTGCCAGCAGCTTAGTTCCTAATACAGGGGGGCCATGGGGCACTGAAGCTTTCTTT. The entire variable domain, with the rest obtained from reference TRBV7-2 and TRBJ1-1, is as follows: GAGVSQSPSNKVTEKGKDVELRCDPISGHTALYWYRQSLGQGLEFLIYFQGNSAPDKSGLPSDRFSAERTGGSVSTLTIQRTQQEDSAVYLCASSLVPNTGGPWGTEAFFGQGTRLTVV.

The sample holds a few counts of this clone. The chain carries TRBV28 and TRBJ2-7; a weak D match, TRBD1 (5 bases). Germline V lookup: CDR1 MDHEN, CDR2 SYDVKM. Trimming removed 1 base at V and 2 bases at J, with 18 bases between. The CDR3 is 17 amino acids. CDR3 in amino acids: CASSLLPGRVFTYEQYF. DNA of the CDR3: TGTGCCAGCAGTTTATTGCCGGGCAGGGTGTTCACCTACGAGCAGTACTTC.

The chain has TRBV25-1 and TRBJ2-7; no reliable D call. CDR1 and CDR2 (germline): MGHDK, SYGVNS. V lost 5 bases, J lost 3 bases, and 5 bases lay in between. The CDR3 sequence is 11 residues long. The DNA of the CDR3 is TGTGCCAGCAGTACAGTCTACGAGCAGTACTTC. This gives the protein CASSTVYEQYF.

The chain links TRBV28 to TRBJ1-2; TRBD1 matches at 7 bases. The CDR3 covers 16 residues. V trimming: 1 base; J trimming: 4 bases; junction bases outside the gene matches: 9. Germline loops: CDR1 MDHEN, CDR2 SYDVKM. The CDR3 DNA follows: TGTGCCAGCAGTTTATTTTCCAGGGGGATTGGCTATGGCTACACCTTC. It codes for CASSLFSRGIGYGYTF.

The chain has TRBV3-1 (or the pseudogene TRBV3-2) and TRBJ1-5; D is undetermined. Germline V lookup: CDR1 LGHDT, CDR2 YNNKEL (reference sequence). This CDR3 comprises 13 residues. V was pared by 2 bases and J by 5 bases, with 7 bases between. CDR3 nucleotides: TGTGCCAGCAGCCAAACAATTTATCAGCCCCAGCATTTT. Protein: CASSQTIYQPQHF.

V and J are TRBV10-3 and TRBJ2-7; 7 bases fit TRBD1. Trimming took 6 bases from V and 3 from J; bases not matched to a gene: 5. Germline CDR1 and CDR2: ENHRY and SYGVKD. This CDR3 comprises 13 residues. For the CDR3, the DNA is TGTGCCATCAGGACCAGGGGGAACTACGAGCAGTACTTC. As protein: CAIRTRGNYEQYF.

The rearrangement uses TRBV24-1 and TRBJ2-2; D is unresolved. The CDR3 is 14 amino acids. The germline V and J ends were trimmed by 4 bases and 5 bases, with 10 bases remaining between them. The germline V gene has CDR1 KGHDR and CDR2 SFDVKD. The CDR3 here is CATSDPFQTGELFF. The CDR3 region has the DNA TGTGCCACCAGTGACCCATTCCAAACCGGGGAGCTGTTTTTT.

The chain links TRBV11-1 to TRBJ2-1, with 7 positions matching TRBD2. CDR3 length equals 16 residues. Germline assignment: CDR1 SGHAT and CDR2 FQDESV (reference sequence). V lost 1 base and J lost 2; bases outside the gene matches: 5. In DNA form, the CDR3 reads TGTGCCAGCAGCTTAGAGCGCGGGAGCGCCTACAATGAGCAGTTCTTC. It translates to CASSLERGSAYNEQFF.

This chain joins TRBV27 and TRBJ1-6; D unclear. There are 16 residues in the CDR3. Germline CDR1 and CDR2: MNHEY and SMNVEV (reference sequence). V shed 2 bases and J shed 0 bases, with 8 bases lying between them. The CDR3, as DNA: TGTGCCAGCAGTTTAGAGGGCAGCTCCTATAATTCACCCCTCCACTTT. Translated, it gives CASSLEGSSYNSPLHF.

The rearrangement joins TRBV19 to TRBJ2-3; TRBD2 matches 8 bases. V was pared by 6 bases and J by 5 bases, with 13 bases of the junction left unmatched. The germline V gene encodes CDR1 LNHDA and CDR2 SQIVND (reference sequence). The CDR3 contains 16 residues. In DNA, the CDR3 is TGTGCCAGTAGCCTCCAATGGGCGGGAGGTGTAGATACGCAGTATTTT. Translated: CASSLQWAGGVDTQYF.

This clone has just a few counts. This chain uses TRBV6-2 or TRBV6-3 with TRBJ2-1, with 10 bases lining up with TRBD2. Germline V lookup: CDR1 MNHEY, CDR2 SVGEGT. V lost 6 bases to trimming and J lost 7 bases; unmatched junction nucleotides: 6. There are 14 residues in the CDR3. In nucleotides, the CDR3 is TGTGCCAGCAGCCTAGCGGGAGAGAGGAATGAGCAGTTCTTC. It encodes CASSLAGERNEQFF.

This chain uses TRBV20-1 with TRBJ1-2, with D hard to call. The V gene's germline CDR1 is DFQATT and CDR2 SNEGSKA (reference sequence). The CDR3 is made up of 11 amino acids. Trimming left V 8 bases short and J 8 bases short, with 15 bases between. Written as DNA, the CDR3 is TGCAGTCTCAAGTCCGGGTACGGCTACACCTTC. Its translation is CSLKSGYGYTF.

The chain uses TRBV5-1 and TRBJ2-2; 7 bases align to TRBD1. The trim removed 6 bases at V and 2 bases at J, leaving 7 bases unmatched. Germline V CDR1 and CDR2: SGHRS, YFSETQ. The CDR3 spans 15 residues. The CDR3, as DNA: TGCGCCAGCACCGACAGGGCATTTAACACCGGGGAGCTGTTTTTT. This gives the protein CASTDRAFNTGELFF.

This rearrangement joins TRBV14 to TRBJ1-2; D is unresolved. The CDR3 sequence is 14 residues long. Germline V CDR1 and CDR2: SGHDN, FVKESK. The V end was cut by 2 bases, the J end by 4 bases, with 11 bases between. The CDR3 bases are TGTGCCAGCAGCCAATTGAGGGCCGGCTATGGCTACACCTTC. This gives the protein CASSQLRAGYGYTF.

The chain joins TRBV7-6 to TRBJ2-1; 9 bases agree with TRBD2. The CDR3 covers 17 residues. Trimming at V came to 2 bases and at J to 7 bases, leaving 12 bases not matched to a gene. In germline, CDR1 is SGHVS, CDR2 FNYEAQ. CDR3 in amino acids: CASSLLRGGRAMNEQFF. As DNA, the CDR3 is TGTGCCAGCAGCTTACTCAGGGGCGGGAGGGCCATGAATGAGCAGTTCTTC.

The V and J genes are TRBV25-1 and TRBJ2-7, with a tentative D call TRBD1 (5 bases). Between the trimmed V and J ends, which lost 5 bases and 3 bases, there was a span of 17 bases. CDR3 size: 15 residues. Germline V gives CDR1 MGHDK, CDR2 SYGVNS. In nucleotides, the CDR3 is TGTGCCAGCAGTTCCATCCTAGGGGCAGTCTACGAGCAGTACTTC. Residues: CASSSILGAVYEQYF.

This chain connects TRBV9 to TRBJ1-3; possibly TRBD1 for D (5 bases). The V gene's germline CDR1 is SGDLS and CDR2 YYNGEE. CDR3 size: 15 residues. V was clipped by 3 bases and J by 4 bases, with 14 bases between them. The CDR3 loop reads CASSAAGLTGNTIYF. CDR3 sequence (DNA): TGTGCCAGCAGCGCAGCGGGACTCACCGGAAACACCATATATTTT.

The chain carries TRBV7-8 and TRBJ2-5; TRBD2 aligns across 9 bases. The length of the CDR3 is 16 residues. Trimming at V came to 7 bases and at J to 4 bases, leaving 13 bases not matched to a gene. Germline values: CDR1 SGHVS, CDR2 FQNEAQ. As DNA, the CDR3 is TGTGCCAGCACCTCCGAGGGACTAGCTTTGGGAGAGACCCAGTACTTC. Its protein is CASTSEGLALGETQYF.

This rearrangement joins TRBV9 to TRBJ2-7; TRBD2 agrees at 10 bases. The germline CDR1 and CDR2 sequences are SGDLS and YYNGEE. Unmatched junction bases numbered 6, after V lost 4 bases and J lost 2 bases. The CDR3 has 15 residues. The CDR3 nucleotides are TGTGCCAGCAGCCGGACTAGCGGAAACACCTACGAGCAGTACTTC. This translates into CASSRTSGNTYEQYF. Complete variable domain (other parts from reference TRBV9 and TRBJ2-7): DSGVTQTPKHLITATGQRVTLRCSPRSGDLSVYWYQQSLDQGLQFLIQYYNGEERAKGNILERFSAQQFPDLHSELNLSSLELGDSALYFCASSRTSGNTYEQYFGPGTRLTVT.

The CDR3 region is CASSGLRGPPCEQFF. The CDR3 DNA is TGTGCCAGCAGTGGGCTAAGGGGCCCCCCTTGCGAGCAGTTCTTC. This chain uses TRBV25-1 with TRBJ2-1; a weak D match, TRBD1 (5 bases). V was trimmed by 4 bases and J by 10 bases, leaving 20 bases between them. Germline lookup yields CDR1 MGHDK and CDR2 SYGVNS. This CDR3 has 15 amino acids.

The V and J genes are TRBV27 and TRBJ1-1; 8 nucleotides line up with TRBD1. J gave up 4 bases and V 7 bases, and 8 bases lay outside the gene matches. The CDR3 runs 14 residues. CDR1 MNHEY and CDR2 SMNVEV come from the germline V gene (reference sequence). CDR3: CASTNRQGSTEAFF. Here the CDR3 DNA reads TGTGCCAGCACCAACAGACAGGGGAGCACTGAAGCTTTCTTT.

This rearrangement joins TRBV28 to TRBJ2-7; 7 bases line up with TRBD1. Germline V gene data show CDR1 as MDHEN and CDR2 as SYDVKM. V lost 0 bases, J lost 9 bases, and 14 bases stayed unmatched. This CDR3 is 16 amino acids long. DNA for the CDR3: TGTGCCAGCAGTTTATGGGGTGGGGACAGTGCTTTTAGGCAGTACTTC. This gives the protein CASSLWGGDSAFRQYF.

The rearrangement joins TRBV19 to TRBJ1-2, with 9 bases lining up with TRBD1. The trim removed 5 bases at V and 1 base at J, leaving 5 bases unmatched. Germline V CDR1 and CDR2: LNHDA, SQIVND (reference sequence). The CDR3 runs to 15 residues. The CDR3 spells CASSYGTGRNYGYTF. CDR3 in DNA: TGTGCCAGTAGTTACGGGACAGGGCGTAACTATGGCTACACCTTC. Full variable domain (remainder filled in from reference TRBV19 and TRBJ1-2): DGGITQSPKYLFRKEGQNVTLSCEQNLNHDAMYWYRQDPGQGLRLIYYSQIVNDFQKGDIAEGYSVSREKKESFPLTVTSAQKNPTAFYLCASSYGTGRNYGYTFGSGTRLTVV.